The 27 T cell receptor beta chains presented below share a single source sample, sequenced in a study of T cell repertoires in cytomegalovirus infection. Antigens of these TCRs are unknown. MiXCR, run by TCRdb on the reads, gives a single entry per CDR3 protein. The sample yields about 770,000 distinct CDR3 sequences, 25% to 30% seen once. The material sequenced was cultured CD8+ T cells from PBMCs, taken from culture after CMV antigen stimulation. These TCRs come from a human donor in good health (CMV status not recorded). Some clones in this sample may be carry-over from other donors' samples.

This chain connects TRBV13 to TRBJ2-7; D possibly uses TRBD1 or TRBD2 (6 bases each). This CDR3 is 15 amino acids long. The germline V and J ends were trimmed by 7 bases and 1 base, with 17 bases remaining between them. The germline CDR1 and CDR2 sequences are PRHDT and FYEKMQ (reference sequence). The chain's CDR3 is CASKGEGGRSYEQYF. The CDR3 DNA reads TGTGCCAGCAAGGGAGAGGGGGGCCGATCCTACGAGCAGTACTTC.

The chain couples TRBV27 to TRBJ1-5; 12 nucleotides match TRBD1. Germline loops: CDR1 MNHEY, CDR2 SMNVEV (reference sequence). With 4 bases clipped from V and 5 bases from J, the junction kept 6 bases outside the gene matches. The CDR3 contains 16 residues. CDR3 DNA sequence: TGTGCCAGCAGTTCATCCGGGACAGGGGGCTATCAGCCCCAGCATTTT. Amino acid sequence: CASSSSGTGGYQPQHF.

The chain uses TRBV7-8 and TRBJ1-6, with D uncertain. Trimming took 2 bases from V and 0 from J, leaving 8 bases between them. Per the germline V gene, CDR1 is SGHVS and CDR2 is FQNEAQ. The CDR3 contains 16 residues. For the CDR3, the DNA is TGTGCCAGCAGCTTAATCGGGGACTCCTATAATTCACCCCTCCACTTT. Its protein product is CASSLIGDSYNSPLHF.

In its sample, this clonotype was seen once. The rearrangement uses TRBV29-1 and TRBJ2-5; the match to TRBD1 covers 8 bases. The V and J ends lost 5 bases and 3 bases, in that order; junction bases with no gene match: 5. Per germline, CDR1 SQVTM and CDR2 ANQGSEA. This CDR3 is 13 amino acids long. CDR3 sequence reads: CSVLTGVKETQYF. As DNA, the CDR3 is TGCAGCGTTCTGACAGGGGTAAAAGAGACCCAGTACTTC.

This clonotype has a count of ten or more. V gene TRBV12-3 or TRBV12-4 combines with J gene TRBJ1-1; TRBD1 agrees at 7 bases. The CDR3 is 13 residues long. V lost 6 bases, J lost 5 bases, and 6 bases stayed unmatched. CDR3 bases: TGTGCCAGCAGGGGGACAGCTGGGACTGAAGCTTTCTTT. Its translation: CASRGTAGTEAFF.

The chain uses TRBV23-1 and TRBJ2-7, with 11 bases lining up with TRBD1. TRBV23-1 has ORF status, its function being uncertain. CDR3 size: 13 residues. V was clipped by 7 bases and J by 3 bases; unmatched bases: 2. The CDR3 spells CASTGTGGYEQYF. CDR3 DNA: TGCGCCAGCACCGGGACAGGGGGCTACGAGCAGTACTTC.

This clonotype turned up a few times. The genes are TRBV15 and TRBJ1-1; D gene uncertain. The V gene lost 6 bases and the J gene lost 0 bases, with 17 bases spanning the gap. Germline V gives CDR1 LNHNV, CDR2 YYDKDF (reference sequence). This CDR3 is built from 16 residues. The CDR3 reads CATSGELGSLNTEAFF. The CDR3 DNA sequence: TGTGCCACCAGTGGGGAGCTCGGATCCTTGAACACTGAAGCTTTCTTT. The variable domain in full, with the rest retrieved from reference TRBV15 and TRBJ1-1, is DAMVIQNPRYQVTQFGKPVTLSCSQTLNHNVMYWYQQKSSQAPKLLFHYYDKDFNNEADTPDNFQSRRPNTSFCFLDIRSPGLGDTAMYLCATSGELGSLNTEAFFGQGTRLTVV.

As DNA, the CDR3 is TGCGCCAGCAGCCAACTAGCGGGGGTGAAAGATGAAGAGACCCAGTACTTC. Its protein is CASSQLAGVKDEETQYF. The V call is TRBV4-1, the J call TRBJ2-5; 10 positions agree with TRBD2. The CDR3 totals 17 residues. Trimming cost V 2 bases and J 3 bases; bases outside gene matches: 9. The germline V gene has CDR1 MGHRA and CDR2 YSYEKL.

The chain employs TRBV7-6 and TRBJ2-5, with D perhaps matching TRBD1 or TRBD2 (5 bases each). The CDR3 spans 13 residues. Germline CDR1 reads SGHVS; CDR2 reads FNYEAQ. V dropped 0 bases and J dropped 7 bases, with 9 bases sitting between them. CDR3: CASSLAGDRTQYF. The CDR3 nucleotides are TGTGCCAGCAGCTTAGCGGGGGACCGGACCCAGTACTTC.

This clonotype was counted a single time. The genes are TRBV25-1 and TRBJ2-1, with 9 bases matching TRBD2. V lost 7 bases, J lost 5 bases, and 6 bases stayed unmatched. The CDR3 has 14 residues. Germline V CDR1 and CDR2: MGHDK, SYGVNS. The DNA for the CDR3 is TGTGCCAGCATGGGTGGCGGGGGGGACAATGAGCAGTTCTTC. Protein: CASMGGGGDNEQFF. The whole variable domain, remainder taken from reference TRBV25-1 and TRBJ2-1, is EADIYQTPRYLVIGTGKKITLECSQTMGHDKMYWYQQDPGMELHLIHYSYGVNSTEKGDLSSESTVSRIRTEHFPLTLESARPSHTSQYLCASMGGGGDNEQFFGPGTRLTVL.

This clonotype was counted a few times. The chain employs TRBV19 and TRBJ2-7, with a possible D match to TRBD1 (6 bases). The CDR3 extends over 15 amino acids. CDR1 and CDR2 (germline): LNHDA, SQIVND (reference sequence). Deletions cut 6 bases from V and 0 bases from J, with 15 bases between. The CDR3 region has the DNA TGTGCCAGTAGAATTGGGCAGGGGATCTCCTACGAGCAGTACTTC. This translates into CASRIGQGISYEQYF. Full variable domain (missing parts from reference TRBV19 and TRBJ2-7): DGGITQSPKYLFRKEGQNVTLSCEQNLNHDAMYWYRQDPGQGLRLIYYSQIVNDFQKGDIAEGYSVSREKKESFPLTVTSAQKNPTAFYLCASRIGQGISYEQYFGPGTRLTVT.

Of note for this clonotype: Since a much larger clone is just one base distant, this may be a read error. V is TRBV28 and J is TRBJ2-5; 8 bases are shared with TRBD1. CDR3 length: 15 residues. Per the germline V gene, CDR1 is MDHEN and CDR2 is SYDVKM. The CDR3 spells CVSVRGPGVQETQYF. CDR3 sequence (DNA): TGTGTCAGCGTCAGGGGGCCTGGTGTGCAGGAGACCCAGTACTTC. Full variable domain (remainder filled in from reference TRBV28 and TRBJ2-5): DVKVTQSSRYLVKRTGEKVFLECVQDMDHENMFWYRQDPGLGLRLIYFSYDVKMKEKGDIPEGYSVSREKKERFSLILESASTNQTSMYLCVSVRGPGVQETQYFGPGTRLLVL.

This clonotype was counted between two and nine times. J is TRBJ2-1 and V is TRBV6-6, with 8 nucleotides matching TRBD2. V was pared by 6 bases and J by 6 bases, with 10 bases of the junction left unmatched. CDR1 and CDR2 from the germline V gene are MNHNY and SVGAGI (reference sequence). This CDR3 contains 15 residues. The CDR3 nucleotides are TGTGCCAGCAGCGGCAGGAGCGGGGGCTTCAATGAGCAGTTCTTC. Translation gives CASSGRSGGFNEQFF.

This clonotype was seen a few times. This rearrangement joins TRBV11-2 to TRBJ2-7; 7 bases agree with TRBD1. V was clipped by 5 bases and J by 1 base; unmatched bases: 11. Per the germline V gene, CDR1 is SGHAT and CDR2 is FQNNGV. The length of the CDR3 is 16 residues. The CDR3 DNA reads as TGTGCCAGCAGCAACCCCGGGACAGCAGTATCCTACGAGCAGTACGTC. It translates to CASSNPGTAVSYEQYV.

The rearrangement uses TRBV29-1 and TRBJ1-1, with D possibly being TRBD1 (6 bases). Germline CDR1 and CDR2: SQVTM and ANQGSEA. The CDR3 is 12 amino acids. Trimming removed 7 bases from V and 11 bases from J, with 20 bases in between. In nucleotides, the CDR3 is TGCAGCGCCGCAGTGCAGGGGATATGGGCTTTCTTT. Translation gives CSAAVQGIWAFF.

The chain carries TRBV4-1 and TRBJ2-2; 10 bases are a match to TRBD1. CDR3 size: 15 residues. Germline V gene lookup returns CDR1 MGHRA and CDR2 YSYEKL. The ends lost 6 bases at V and 7 bases at J; junction bases unmatched: 8. The CDR3 here is CASSPRGQGSGELFF. The CDR3 bases are TGCGCCAGCAGTCCAAGGGGACAGGGGAGCGGGGAGCTGTTTTTT.

As regards this clonotype: A much more abundant neighbour one base away suggests this may be a read error. The gene calls are TRBV7-2 and TRBJ2-3; 7 bases match TRBD2. The CDR3 sequence is 16 residues long. The germline V gene encodes CDR1 SGHTA and CDR2 FQGNSA. For the CDR3, the DNA is TGTGCCAGCAGCTCACTAGGAGAGACTAGCACAGTTACGCAGTATTTT. Translating it yields CASSSLGETSTVTQYF.

The chain is built from TRBV7-6 and TRBJ2-7; the match to TRBD1 covers 9 bases. Germline CDR1 and CDR2: SGHVS and FNYEAQ. The CDR3 spans 17 residues. V lost 4 bases, J lost 0 bases, and 10 bases stayed unmatched. This CDR3 is CASSSRTGVPSSYEQYF. The CDR3 DNA reads TGTGCCAGCAGCTCCCGGACAGGGGTTCCCAGCTCCTACGAGCAGTACTTC.

The chain links TRBV19 to TRBJ1-6; D unresolved. V shed 5 bases and J shed 4 bases, with 12 bases lying between them. Germline assignment: CDR1 LNHDA and CDR2 SQIVND (reference sequence). CDR3 length equals 15 residues. This chain's CDR3 is CASSFGDTYNSPLHF. The CDR3 DNA sequence: TGTGCCAGTAGTTTTGGAGATACTTATAATTCACCCCTCCACTTT.

In this sample, this clonotype turned up a few times. The chain combines TRBV9 with TRBJ2-5, with D uncertain. The CDR3 covers 14 residues. V was pared by 5 bases and J by 2 bases, with 13 bases between. Germline CDR1 is SGDLS and CDR2 is YYNGEE. DNA for the CDR3: TGTGCCAGCAGGACGGGTGTGGGTCAAGAGACCCAGTACTTC. Its translation is CASRTGVGQETQYF.

This clonotype has a handful of counts. V gene TRBV27 combines with J gene TRBJ2-6, with 9 bases that match TRBD1. This CDR3 region has 17 residues. Per the germline V gene, CDR1 is MNHEY and CDR2 is SMNVEV (reference sequence). V trimming: 5 bases; J trimming: 4 bases; junction bases outside the gene matches: 9. The CDR3 region is CASSPGQGNSGANVLTF. The CDR3 DNA follows: TGTGCCAGCAGTCCGGGACAGGGAAATTCCGGGGCCAACGTCCTGACTTTC.

This rearrangement joins TRBV29-1 to TRBJ1-3; the D is unclear. Germline values: CDR1 SQVTM, CDR2 ANQGSEA. The CDR3 has 15 residues. V shed 2 bases and J shed 0 bases, with 11 bases lying between them. The chain's CDR3 is CSVEKWDSSGNTIYF. The CDR3, as DNA: TGCAGCGTTGAAAAGTGGGATTCCTCTGGAAACACCATATATTTT.

The rearrangement uses TRBV5-5 and TRBJ1-4; D gene unclear. V was pared by 4 bases and J by 12 bases, with 13 bases between. CDR1 is SGHKS, CDR2 YYEKEE, per germline (reference sequence). The CDR3 is 12 residues long. The CDR3 reads CASSLRSKELFF. For the CDR3, the DNA is TGTGCCAGCAGCCTCCGGTCGAAGGAACTGTTTTTT.

This clonotype was observed at least ten times. The chain couples TRBV5-1 to TRBJ1-1; 7 positions agree with TRBD1. The CDR3 covers 14 residues. The germline V gene encodes CDR1 SGHRS and CDR2 YFSETQ. Trimming removed 5 bases from V and 5 bases from J; junction bases left unmatched: 9. The CDR3 sequence: CASRRTGDYTEAFF. CDR3 DNA sequence: TGCGCCAGCAGGCGGACAGGAGATTATACTGAAGCTTTCTTT.

In this sample, this clonotype turned up a few times. V is TRBV24-1 and J is TRBJ2-1; no reliable D call. Trimming removed 0 bases at V and 10 bases at J, with 3 bases between. The germline CDR1 and CDR2 sequences are KGHDR and SFDVKD. This CDR3 region has 11 residues. The CDR3 nucleotides are TGTGCCACCAGTGATTTGGTGGAGCAGTTCTTC. Translation gives CATSDLVEQFF.

The sample holds many counts of this clonotype. The chain has TRBV7-9 and TRBJ2-7; D remains ambiguous. The CDR3 contains 16 residues. The V gene lost 5 bases and the J gene lost 3 bases, with 20 bases spanning the gap. Germline V gives CDR1 SEHNR, CDR2 FQNEAQ (reference sequence). The CDR3 reads CASSNEKYTWIYEQYF. CDR3 bases: TGTGCCAGCAGCAACGAAAAATACACTTGGATCTACGAGCAGTACTTC. Filled out from reference TRBV7-9 and TRBJ2-7, the complete variable domain reads DTGVSQNPRHKITKRGQNVTFRCDPISEHNRLYWYRQTLGQGPEFLTYFQNEAQLEKSRLLSDRFSAERPKGSFSTLEIQRTEQGDSAMYLCASSNEKYTWIYEQYFGPGTRLTVT.

The CDR3 reads CARQSGGISYEQYF. The DNA for the CDR3 is TGTGCCAGACAAAGCGGGGGGATTTCCTACGAGCAGTACTTC. The V and J genes are TRBV19 and TRBJ2-7, with TRBD2 matching 9 bases. This CDR3 comprises 14 residues. J lost 1 base, V lost 9 bases, and 7 bases had no gene match. The germline V gene encodes CDR1 LNHDA and CDR2 SQIVND (reference sequence).